This T cell receptor (beta chain) was documented in a study of T cells in Graves' hyperthyroidism and ophthalmopathy. Study findings and constraints: Blood also carried most thyroid clonotypes expanded above 0.001. Model-based prediction identified ophthalmopathy a median around 6.5 months prior to its onset.

This clonotype has at least ten counts. Antigen: not known. Amplified TCR beta CDR3 regions came from RNA transcripts. First-round RT-PCR with HTBI primers amplified the TCR CDR3 region. One entry per CDR3 protein, called by TCRdb with MiXCR from the multiplex PCR reads. The sample consists of a few hundred thousand distinct CDR3 sequences, roughly 14% of them appearing once. Blood dates from first hyperthyroidism diagnosis, before any ophthalmopathy symptoms. The source of the PBMCs was 10 ml of fresh peripheral blood. Sequencing used blood. This clonotype originated in a woman aged 18-29 years with Graves' hyperthyroidism that later progressed to Graves' ophthalmopathy.

The CDR3 DNA sequence: TGTGCCAGCAGCACGAACAGGGTTCGAGAAACCCAGTACTTC. Translated: CASSTNRVRETQYF. The chain is built from TRBV7-9 and TRBJ2-5; D might be TRBD1 (6 bases). The CDR3 spans 14 residues. Per the germline V gene, CDR1 is SEHNR and CDR2 is FQNEAQ (reference sequence). V was shortened by 5 bases and J by 8 bases, with 18 bases between the two germline ends.